This passage covers 29 T cell receptor beta chains from one sample sequenced in a study of blood T cell repertoires in COVID-19. Assay: immunoSEQ multiplex PCR; the TCRdb copy retains only in-frame clones and omits some. This table has 38,000 or so clones, 81% appearing once. The sequenced sample was peripheral blood. These receptors all stem from a human donor in a cohort sampled during active or convalescent COVID-19. The donor label of this sample is uncertain.

V and J are TRBV2 and TRBJ1-5; D is possibly TRBD1 (6 bases). Germline values: CDR1 SNHLY, CDR2 FYNNEI. The CDR3 has 15 residues. Between the trimmed V and J ends, which lost 7 bases and 0 bases, there was a span of 13 bases. The CDR3 protein is CASNEDRYSNQPQHF. In DNA, the CDR3 is TGTGCCAGCAACGAGGACAGATATAGCAATCAGCCCCAGCATTTT.

The V gene is TRBV11-3, the J gene TRBJ2-1, with 16 bases lining up with TRBD2. From germline, CDR1 is SGHNT and CDR2 YENEEA. With 5 bases clipped from V and 6 bases from J, the junction kept 10 bases outside the gene matches. This CDR3 has 18 amino acids. In DNA form, the CDR3 reads TGTGCCAGCAGCCCAACCGGGACTAGCGGGAGGGCCGGCAATGAGCAGTTCTTC. It codes for CASSPTGTSGRAGNEQFF.

CDR3 DNA: TGCGCCAGCAGCCGCGGGACTGTGGGTAGTACAGATACGCAGTATTTT. Encoded protein: CASSRGTVGSTDTQYF. The chain employs TRBV4-3 and TRBJ2-3; weak D call: TRBD2 (6 bases). The CDR3 loop spans 16 amino acids. Deletions cut 4 bases from V and 3 bases from J, with 17 bases between. The germline gives CDR1 LGHNA, CDR2 YSLEER.

The V gene is TRBV11-3, the J gene TRBJ2-5; maybe TRBD1 (6 bases). Deletions cut 1 base from V and 6 bases from J, with 12 bases between. Per the germline V gene, CDR1 is SGHNT and CDR2 is YENEEA. The CDR3 is 14 residues long. This CDR3 reads CASSLVGGLKTQYF. In DNA form, the CDR3 reads TGTGCCAGCAGCTTAGTTGGGGGCTTGAAGACCCAGTACTTC.

V usage is TRBV21-1 and J usage is TRBJ2-7; no DNA check was done on the table's D call, TRBD2. TRBV21-1 is listed as a pseudogene. CDR3 length equals 15 residues. The CDR3 sequence is CASSKARGGEGEQYF. Written as DNA, the CDR3 is TGTGCCAGCAGCAAAGCGCGCGGGGGCGAAGGCGAGCAGTACTTC.

The chain couples TRBV27 to TRBJ1-2, with no clear D. CDR1 is MNHEY and CDR2 is SMNVEV in the germline V gene (reference sequence). Trimming pared 8 bases from V and 8 bases from J, leaving 15 bases between. This CDR3 is 12 amino acids long. In DNA, the CDR3 is TGTGCCAGCTCCCCTACGGGTCGGGGCTACACCTTC. As protein: CASSPTGRGYTF.

V usage is TRBV11-2 and J usage is TRBJ2-5, with D possibly being TRBD2 (6 bases). Germline CDR1 SGHAT, CDR2 FQNNGV. V was pared by 3 bases and J by 3 bases, with 8 bases between. The CDR3 extends over 13 amino acids. CDR3 in DNA: TGTGCCAGCAGCTTGGGCGGGAAAGAGACCCAGTACTTC. It specifies CASSLGGKETQYF.

The chain uses TRBV4-1 and TRBJ2-5; weak D call: TRBD1 (5 bases). V was shortened by 0 bases and J by 1 base, with 12 bases between the two germline ends. The CDR3 is 16 residues long. Germline V CDR1 and CDR2: MGHRA, YSYEKL. The CDR3 protein is CASSQDPYRTQETQYF. Here the CDR3 DNA reads TGCGCCAGCAGCCAAGACCCCTACAGGACCCAAGAGACCCAGTACTTC.

Worth noting for this clone: At the DNA level, this CDR3 is encoded by other sequences in the same sample as well. V usage is TRBV15 and J usage is TRBJ2-7; TRBD1 agrees at 9 bases. Losses at the gene ends were 3 bases for V and 3 bases for J; bases not matched to a gene: 0. Germline CDR1 and CDR2: LNHNV and YYDKDF (reference sequence). CDR3 length: 13 amino acids. CDR3 coding DNA: TGTGCCACCAGCAGGGACAGGGGCTACGAGCAGTACTTC. It yields the protein CATSRDRGYEQYF.

This chain joins TRBV5-4 and TRBJ2-7; TRBD1 matches at 9 bases. CDR1 and CDR2 (germline): SGHNT, YYREEE (reference sequence). V lost 4 bases to trimming and J lost 6 bases; unmatched junction nucleotides: 8. The CDR3 length is 14 residues. CDR3 region: CASSAGQGFAEQYF. The CDR3 DNA reads TGTGCCAGCAGCGCGGGACAGGGCTTCGCCGAGCAGTACTTC.

The chain carries TRBV19 and TRBJ2-1, with 7 nucleotides matching TRBD2. The V gene's germline CDR1 is LNHDA and CDR2 SQIVND (reference sequence). V lost 5 bases and J lost 5; bases outside the gene matches: 3. CDR3 length: 13 residues. Here the CDR3 reads CASSDLADNEQFF. The CDR3 region has the DNA TGTGCCAGTAGTGACCTAGCGGACAATGAGCAGTTCTTC.

As DNA, the CDR3 is TGTGCCAGCCACACGGGAGCAGATACGCAGTATTTT. Encoded protein: CASHTGADTQYF. The chain links TRBV18 to TRBJ2-3; tentatively, D is TRBD2 (6 bases). The CDR3 loop spans 12 amino acids. Deletions cut 8 bases from V and 4 bases from J, with 10 bases between. Germline CDR1 reads KGHSH; CDR2 reads LQKENI.

This sequence joins TRBV20-1 and TRBJ1-5; the D gene is possibly TRBD1 (5 bases). This CDR3 spans 16 amino acids. V lost 3 bases, J lost 2 bases, and 17 bases lay in between. Germline V CDR1 and CDR2: DFQATT, SNEGSKA (reference sequence). The CDR3 region is CSASRQGGMGNQPQHF. CDR3 nucleotide sequence: TGCAGTGCTAGTCGGCAGGGAGGAATGGGCAATCAGCCCCAGCATTTT.

This clone has only a few counts. The rearrangement links TRBV6-6 to TRBJ1-4; possibly TRBD1 for D (5 bases). The CDR3 covers 14 residues. Per the germline V gene, CDR1 is MNHNY and CDR2 is SVGAGI (reference sequence). Trimming pared 6 bases from V and 7 bases from J, leaving 15 bases between. CDR3 in amino acids: CASSGRQFSEKLFF. The CDR3 region has the DNA TGTGCCAGCAGCGGTCGACAGTTCAGTGAAAAACTGTTTTTT.

The V and J genes are TRBV7-9 and TRBJ1-2; 8 bases match TRBD1. CDR1 SEHNR and CDR2 FQNEAQ come from the germline V gene (reference sequence). This CDR3 is 15 amino acids long. Unmatched junction bases numbered 9, after V lost 5 bases and J lost 4 bases. CDR3 in DNA: TGTGCCAGCAGCCTATACAGGGGGACAGGCTATGGCTACACCTTC. This translates into CASSLYRGTGYGYTF. The full variable domain, with the rest looked up from reference TRBV7-9 and TRBJ1-2, is DTGVSQNPRHKITKRGQNVTFRCDPISEHNRLYWYRQTLGQGPEFLTYFQNEAQLEKSRLLSDRFSAERPKGSFSTLEIQRTEQGDSAMYLCASSLYRGTGYGYTFGSGTRLTVV.

This chain links TRBV6-5 with TRBJ2-5; maybe TRBD2 (6 bases). The CDR3 extends over 14 amino acids. The germline gives CDR1 MNHEY, CDR2 SVGAGI. Trimming cost V 4 bases and J 4 bases, with 13 bases left between them. In nucleotides, the CDR3 is TGTGCCAGCAGTTTCGGGACTTCCCCAGAGACCCAGTACTTC. Amino acids: CASSFGTSPETQYF.

This clone was seen a single time. The chain employs TRBV30 and TRBJ1-1; TRBD1 aligns across 7 bases. Germline lookup yields CDR1 GTSNPN and CDR2 SVGIG (reference sequence). The CDR3 runs to 16 residues. V shed 2 bases, J shed 4 bases, and the junction held 13 bases outside the gene matches. The CDR3: CAWSKNRGGSSTEAFF. CDR3 nucleotides: TGTGCCTGGAGTAAGAACAGGGGAGGCAGTAGCACTGAAGCTTTCTTT.

The chain has TRBV5-4 and TRBJ2-2, with TRBD1 identical over 7 bases. The CDR3 contains 16 residues. Unmatched junction bases numbered 6, after V lost 4 bases and J lost 0 bases. Per the germline V gene, CDR1 is SGHNT and CDR2 is YYREEE (reference sequence). CDR3 nucleotides: TGTGCCAGCAGCAGTGGACAGGCTCCGAACACCGGGGAGCTGTTTTTT. Protein: CASSSGQAPNTGELFF.

This CDR3 is CASSLRGFKNIQYF. CDR3 coding DNA: TGTGCCAGCAGCCTACGGGGTTTCAAAAACATTCAGTACTTC. This chain links TRBV5-4 with TRBJ2-4; D perhaps matches TRBD2 (5 bases). CDR1 and CDR2 (germline): SGHNT, YYREEE (reference sequence). V lost 4 bases, J lost 3 bases, and 11 bases lay in between. The CDR3 sequence is 14 residues long.

The V gene is TRBV6-2 or TRBV6-3, the J gene TRBJ2-1, with D unclear. The CDR3 has 15 residues. The V gene's germline CDR1 is MNHEY and CDR2 SVGEGT. V was trimmed by 3 bases and J by 0 bases, leaving 9 bases between them. The CDR3 loop reads CASSYSESSYNEQFF. The CDR3 nucleotides are TGTGCCAGCAGTTATTCCGAGAGCTCCTACAATGAGCAGTTCTTC.

This clone was recorded only once. Written as DNA, the CDR3 is TGTGCCAGCAGTGTGCGGGACAGCTCGTACAGTTCACCCCTCCACTTT. Translation gives CASSVRDSSYSSPLHF. The genes are TRBV2 and TRBJ1-6; TRBD1 aligns across 7 bases. CDR1 is SNHLY, CDR2 FYNNEI, per germline. The CDR3 runs 16 residues. Losses at the gene ends were 4 bases for V and 9 bases for J; bases not matched to a gene: 12.

V usage is TRBV29-1 and J usage is TRBJ2-3; 8 bases are a match to TRBD2. The V gene end was trimmed by 4 bases and the J gene end by 6 bases; junction bases not matched to a gene: 6. This CDR3 contains 13 residues. CDR1 and CDR2 (germline): SQVTM, ANQGSEA. The CDR3 DNA is TGCAGCGTTGTCGGGAGGGCTGCCGATACGCAGTATTTT. Amino acid sequence: CSVVGRAADTQYF.

The CDR3 loop is CASSRGGANIQYF. CDR3 bases: TGTGCCAGCAGCCGAGGGGGGGCCAACATTCAGTACTTC. The chain has TRBV11-3 and TRBJ2-4, with D tentatively TRBD2 (7 bases). Germline V gene lookup returns CDR1 SGHNT and CDR2 YENEEA. CDR3 length: 13 residues. Trimming removed 5 bases from V and 7 bases from J, with 12 bases in between.

This chain uses TRBV25-1 with TRBJ2-3; D may be TRBD2 (5 bases). CDR3 length: 14 residues. V was shortened by 5 bases and J by 6 bases, with 15 bases between the two germline ends. From germline, CDR1 is MGHDK and CDR2 SYGVNS. As DNA, the CDR3 is TGTGCCAGCAGTCCCGGGCAAAGGAGGGATACGCAGTATTTT. Translation: CASSPGQRRDTQYF.

V and J are TRBV7-9 and TRBJ1-4, with 8 positions matching TRBD1. The CDR3 is 16 residues long. V was clipped by 4 bases and J by 2 bases; unmatched bases: 6. Germline lookup yields CDR1 SEHNR and CDR2 FQNEAQ (reference sequence). CDR3 DNA: TGTGCCAGCAGCTCGAACAGGGGGAGCACTAATGAAAAACTGTTTTTT. This codes for CASSSNRGSTNEKLFF.

The chain has TRBV5-1 and TRBJ2-3; the match to TRBD1 covers 7 bases. CDR3 size: 16 residues. Per the germline V gene, CDR1 is SGHRS and CDR2 is YFSETQ. The V gene end was trimmed by 2 bases and the J gene end by 1 base; junction bases not matched to a gene: 7. The CDR3 is CASSLQGPTGTDTQYF. As DNA, the CDR3 is TGCGCCAGCAGCTTACAGGGGCCCACAGGCACAGATACGCAGTATTTT.

The chain joins TRBV9 to TRBJ2-3; D ambiguous. This CDR3 comprises 12 residues. V was clipped by 0 bases and J by 8 bases, with 7 bases between them. Germline V gene sequence: CDR1 SGDLS, CDR2 YYNGEE. As DNA, the CDR3 is TGTGCCAGCAGCGTAGCCGTCGGTACGCAGTATTTT. It is translated as CASSVAVGTQYF.

This clone was observed a single time. The V call is TRBV7-2, the J call TRBJ1-1; D ambiguous. V lost 2 bases, J lost 1 base, and 11 bases lay in between. The length of the CDR3 is 15 residues. Germline V CDR1 and CDR2: SGHTA, FQGNSA. The DNA of the CDR3 is TGTGCCAGCAGCTTATTTCTGACGGGGAACACTGAAGCTTTCTTT. Translated, it gives CASSLFLTGNTEAFF.

The chain carries TRBV4-1 and TRBJ2-1; no clear D. Germline CDR1 and CDR2: MGHRA and YSYEKL. Trimming took 0 bases from V and 13 from J, leaving 7 bases between them. The CDR3 spans 11 residues. Written as DNA, the CDR3 is TGCGCCAGCAGCCAAGAGGGTAGCCAGTTCTTC. It yields the protein CASSQEGSQFF.